This TCR beta chain was sequenced for a study of blood T cell repertoires in COVID-19. Looking at the study overall: The United States, Italy and Spain supplied acute and convalescent COVID-19 samples. Nucleic acid was either cDNA or gDNA, and it came from T cells, B-cell-depleted T cells, or PBMCs.

Trimming at V came to 1 base and at J to 2 bases, leaving 5 bases not matched to a gene. Germline V gene sequence: CDR1 SGHKS, CDR2 YYEKEE (reference sequence). The CDR3 has 15 amino acids. In the authors' workflow: Amplified reference gene primers provided the basis for estimating nucleated cell counts. Some clones are missing from TCRdb's copy, which holds only in-frame ones; the method was immunoSEQ multiplex PCR. The V and J calls and clone size were taken over from that table, and D and trimming were inferred from the DNA. This table has about 49,000 clones, approximately 82% appearing once. The sequenced sample was peripheral blood. The sequence was obtained from a human donor in a cohort sampled during active COVID-19. The chain couples TRBV5-5 to TRBJ2-5, with 7 bases matching TRBD1. The CDR3, as DNA: TGTGCCAGCAGCTTGCTCACAGGGGAGCAAGAGACCCAGTACTTC. The encoded protein is CASSLLTGEQETQYF.